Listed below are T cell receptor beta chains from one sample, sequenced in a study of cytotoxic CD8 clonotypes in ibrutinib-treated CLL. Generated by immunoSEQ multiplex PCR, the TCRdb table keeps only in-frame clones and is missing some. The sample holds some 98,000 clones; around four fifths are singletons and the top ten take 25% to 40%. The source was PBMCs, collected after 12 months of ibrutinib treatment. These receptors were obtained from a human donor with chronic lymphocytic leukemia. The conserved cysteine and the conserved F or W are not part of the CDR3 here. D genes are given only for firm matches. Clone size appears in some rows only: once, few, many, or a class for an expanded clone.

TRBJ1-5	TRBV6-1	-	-	ASSPDEGVNQPQH
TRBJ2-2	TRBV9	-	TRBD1	ASRDRAAGELF
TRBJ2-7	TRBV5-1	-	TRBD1	ASAGTGGSYEQY
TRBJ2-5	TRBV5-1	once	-	ASSLSGSETQY
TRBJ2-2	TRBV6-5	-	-	ASSYGENTGELF
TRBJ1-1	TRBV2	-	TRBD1	ASRQGPLGAF
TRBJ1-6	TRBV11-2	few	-	ASSLGTTLH
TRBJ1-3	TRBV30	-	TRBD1	AWSGTGSFLY
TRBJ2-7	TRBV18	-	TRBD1	ASSPGTGIPYEQY
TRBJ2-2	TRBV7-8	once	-	ASSFGAPGDTGELF
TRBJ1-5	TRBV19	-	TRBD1	ASSIGQGQGSNQPQH
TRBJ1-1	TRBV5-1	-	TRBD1	ASSDRQGAMNTEAF
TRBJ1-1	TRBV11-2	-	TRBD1	ASSPRDRGSDEAF
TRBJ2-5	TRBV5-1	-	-	ASKVGARGQNSGETQY
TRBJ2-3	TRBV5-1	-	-	ASSWGSSSTDTQY
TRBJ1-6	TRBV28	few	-	ASNTAGQSSPLH
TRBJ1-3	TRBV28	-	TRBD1	ATRTGERNTIY
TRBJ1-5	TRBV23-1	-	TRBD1	ASSQGPLEAGGAHQPQH
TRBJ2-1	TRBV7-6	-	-	ASSLYGGYNEQF
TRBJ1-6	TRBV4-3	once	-	ASSRSQGDNSPLH